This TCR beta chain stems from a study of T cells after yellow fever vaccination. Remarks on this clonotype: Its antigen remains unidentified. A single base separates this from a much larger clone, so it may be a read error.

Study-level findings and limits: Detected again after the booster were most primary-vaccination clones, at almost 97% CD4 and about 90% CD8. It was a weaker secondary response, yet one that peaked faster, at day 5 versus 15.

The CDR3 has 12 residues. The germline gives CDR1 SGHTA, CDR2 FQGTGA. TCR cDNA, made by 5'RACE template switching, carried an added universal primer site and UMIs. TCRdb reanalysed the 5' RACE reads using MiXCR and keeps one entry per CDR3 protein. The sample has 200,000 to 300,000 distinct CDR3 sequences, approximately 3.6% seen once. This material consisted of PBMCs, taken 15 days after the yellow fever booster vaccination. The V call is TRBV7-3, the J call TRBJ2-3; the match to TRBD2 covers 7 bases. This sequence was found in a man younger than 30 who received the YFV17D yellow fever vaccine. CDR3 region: CPSSRAGDAQYF. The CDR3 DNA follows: TGTCCCAGCAGCCGGGCGGGGGACGCGCAGTATTTT.